This entry concerns a single T cell receptor beta chain. Its specificity is unknown. These data are taken from a study of PD-1 blockade in classical Hodgkin lymphoma. The CDR3 covers 13 residues. The sample's time point: cycle 4 day 1 (C4D1), after about 6 weeks of nivolumab. Every single patient, without exception, relapsed after autologous stem cell transplantation, and brentuximab vedotin exposure varied. Sequenced by immunoSEQ multiplex PCR; TCRdb stores in-frame clones only, minus some. The sample carries 50,000 or so clones, 90% recorded once. Broader study findings: Differences between repertoires have undefined causes, possibly disease activity or prior therapy.

The receptor's source is a human donor with classical Hodgkin lymphoma. The sample consisted of peripheral blood mononuclear cells (PBMCs), taken before the fourth cycle of nivolumab. This chain uses TRBV21-1 with TRBJ2-3; whether TRBD1, the table's D call, matches the DNA was not checked. TRBV21-1 represents a pseudogene. CDR3 DNA sequence: TGTGCCAGCAGCTCCCCAGGAAGGGATACGCAGTATTTT. It encodes CASSSPGRDTQYF.